This T cell receptor (beta chain) appears in the sequencing data of a study of cytomegalovirus exposure and HLA in healthy donors. Study-wide context: Of the donors genotyped, approximately 430 in all, 80% to 85% fell in the Caucasian-associated ancestry cluster. Points from the study as a whole: Previously analyzed data showed that most TCR beta V segments were productive at a frequency of about 87% or about 30%. Some TCR beta chains (164 of them) were listed as cytomegalovirus-associated.

This clone appeared once. Its antigen is still unknown. The CDR3 length is 15 residues. Losses at the gene ends were 5 bases for V and 1 base for J; bases not matched to a gene: 7. Germline assignment: CDR1 SGHVS and CDR2 FQNEAQ. Donors were ostensibly healthy at sampling, although undocumented immune exposures were probable. PCR used 60 Vbeta primers and 13 Jbeta primers. TCRdb keeps only in-frame clones here, not all; method: immunoSEQ multiplex PCR. This repertoire shows 150,000 to 200,000 clones, around 75% found once; its top ten account for over 1.5%. The sequence derives from a woman younger than 45 in good health and CMV-seronegative. This sequence joins TRBV7-8 and TRBJ1-1, with 7 bases identical to TRBD1. Sequencing was carried out using PBMCs. CDR3 amino acids: CASSISRGQNTEAFF. DNA for the CDR3: TGTGCCAGCAGCATATCAAGGGGGCAGAACACTGAAGCTTTCTTT.